Below, one T cell receptor beta chain is given with its context. Treatment noted: preoperative locoregional IRX-2 cytokine immunotherapy. Samples came from a phase Ib trial of preoperative locoregional IRX-2 cytokine immunotherapy. CDR1 and CDR2 (germline): LNHNV, YYDKDF (reference sequence). This CDR3 comprises 18 residues. Trimming at V came to 0 bases and at J to 0 bases, leaving 8 bases not matched to a gene. The sample belongs to a study of preoperative IRX-2 immunotherapy in early breast cancer. Sequencing was performed with immunoSEQ multiplex PCR; in TCRdb, only in-frame clones are kept and a portion is missing. Among tens of thousands of clones listed, about four fifths were seen once.

The TCR comes from a human donor with breast cancer. This material consisted of lymph node tissue, taken before IRX-2 immunotherapy. The chain recombines TRBV15 with TRBJ2-1; 7 bases are shared with TRBD1. The CDR3 nucleotides are TGTGCCACCAGCAGAGACCGACGGACAGGAACCTCCTACAATGAGCAGTTCTTC. Residues: CATSRDRRTGTSYNEQFF.